These T cell receptor beta chains were read from a single sample in a study of OX40 agonist ivuxolimab in advanced cancers. TCRdb's table, derived via immunoSEQ multiplex PCR, lists solely in-frame clones and lacks some. The data contain 90,000 to 100,000 clones, 80% to 90% of them singletons. The source material was CD4+ or CD8+ T cells sorted from blood, sampled in a trial of the OX40 agonist ivuxolimab. These receptors came from an adult with an advanced solid tumor such as melanoma, head and neck, liver or kidney cancer. Both conserved end residues are part of each CDR3. The order of the fields is V gene, J gene, clone size, D gene, CDR3 length, CDR3 protein, CDR3 DNA. D genes are given only for firm matches. Not every row has a clone size; where given, it reads once, few, many or a size class.

TRBV19	TRBJ2-2	once	TRBD2	18	CASSIAEGFSGDTGELFF	TGTGCCAGTAGTATAGCAGAGGGGTTTAGCGGGGACACCGGGGAGCTGTTTTTT
TRBV19	TRBJ1-2	few	.	14	CASSLRHGNYGYTF	TGTGCCAGTAGTCTCCGACACGGAAACTATGGCTACACCTTC
TRBV2	TRBJ2-3	.	.	15	CASSGGQGAGDTQYF	TGTGCCAGCTCGGGGGGCCAGGGGGCTGGAGATACGCAGTATTTT
TRBV5-6	TRBJ1-2	.	TRBD1	14	CASSLTGSGYGYTF	TGTGCCAGCAGCCTGACAGGGTCGGGCTATGGCTACACCTTC
TRBV28	TRBJ2-7	.	.	14	CASSLPGIGHEQYF	TGTGCCAGCAGTTTACCAGGGATCGGCCACGAGCAGTACTTC
TRBV5-4	TRBJ1-2	.	TRBD1	13	CASSPRQGYGYTF	TGCGCCAGCAGCCCAAGACAGGGATATGGCTACACCTTC
TRBV7-9	TRBJ2-7	.	.	13	CASSPKGPYEQYF	TGTGCCAGCAGCCCCAAGGGCCCCTACGAGCAGTACTTC
TRBV28	TRBJ2-7	.	TRBD2	15	CASSLSTSGMSEQYF	TGTGCCAGCAGTTTATCCACTAGCGGGATGAGCGAGCAGTACTTC
TRBV5-4	TRBJ2-1	.	.	14	CASSFKGTRGEQFF	TGTGCCAGCAGCTTCAAAGGGACAAGGGGTGAGCAGTTCTTC
TRBV7-2	TRBJ2-1	.	.	11	CASSLTFEQFF	TGTGCCAGCAGTCTCACTTTCGAGCAGTTCTTC
TRBV28	TRBJ1-1	.	.	17	CASTEGGAHWSDTEAFF	TGTGCCAGCACCGAGGGGGGGGCTCACTGGTCGGACACTGAAGCTTTCTTT
TRBV7-2	TRBJ2-6	once	TRBD2	17	CASSFASGSSGANVLTF	TGTGCCAGCAGCTTCGCTAGCGGGAGCTCTGGGGCCAACGTCCTGACTTTC
TRBV6-5	TRBJ2-7	.	.	15	CASSYATGSTYEQYF	TGTGCCAGCAGTTACGCAACAGGGTCGACCTACGAGCAGTACTTC
TRBV7-7	TRBJ2-1	.	.	13	CASSLGRGSEQFF	TGTGCCAGCAGCTTAGGTCGCGGGTCCGAGCAGTTCTTC
TRBV11-3	TRBJ1-1	.	.	14	CASSLDRRAPEAFF	TGTGCCAGCAGCTTAGATAGGAGGGCGCCAGAAGCTTTCTTT
TRBV7-9	TRBJ1-6	.	TRBD1	15	CASSPGTGHYSPLHF	TGTGCCAGCAGCCCCGGGACAGGGCACTATTCACCCCTCCACTTT
TRBV7-2	TRBJ1-6	.	.	15	CASSFRGADNSPLHF	TGTGCCAGCAGCTTTAGGGGAGCAGATAATTCACCCCTCCACTTT
TRBV19	TRBJ2-1	.	.	14	CASSIGHRGGEQFF	TGTGCCAGTAGTATAGGGCACAGGGGGGGTGAGCAGTTCTTC
TRBV4-1	TRBJ2-1	.	TRBD1	16	CASSQDPDRGYNEQFF	TGCGCCAGCAGCCAAGATCCGGACAGGGGTTACAATGAGCAGTTCTTC
TRBV4-3	TRBJ1-5	.	TRBD1	18	CASSQVLQGAGSNQPQHF	TGCGCCAGCAGCCAAGTCTTACAGGGGGCAGGGAGCAATCAGCCCCAGCATTTT